The clone carrying this T cell receptor (beta chain) was seen ten or more times. Trimming shortened V by 5 bases and J by 4 bases, and 14 bases separated the two germline ends. In germline, CDR1 is MDHEN, CDR2 SYDVKM. The CDR3 loop spans 14 amino acids. This specimen belongs to a study of regulatory T cells in long-lasting Graves disease. Described time point: persistent/refractory GD, antithyroid drugs over 5 years with positive TRAb. Extracted PBMC RNA gave rise to the TCR library. The patient group derived from an endocrinology department in Xi'an, China. With iRepertoire HTBI primers and Arm-PCR of CDR3 regions, TCR beta libraries were built. TCRdb fed the multiplex PCR reads into MiXCR, producing one record per CDR3 protein. In the table there are a few hundred thousand distinct CDR3 sequences, 20% to 25% of which are singletons.

The clonotype was recovered from a female donor with Graves disease. The gene calls are TRBV28 and TRBJ1-1, with D possibly being TRBD1 (5 bases). The sequencing used peripheral blood mononuclear cells (PBMCs), collected when the disease was refractory, from a patient treated with antithyroid drugs. CDR3 amino acids: CASSPPQGGTEAFF. The CDR3 region has the DNA TGTGCCAGCAGTCCACCCCAGGGAGGCACTGAAGCTTTCTTT. Complete variable domain (other parts from reference TRBV28 and TRBJ1-1): DVKVTQSSRYLVKRTGEKVFLECVQDMDHENMFWYRQDPGLGLRLIYFSYDVKMKEKGDIPEGYSVSREKKERFSLILESASTNQTSMYLCASSPPQGGTEAFFGQGTRLTVV.